The source of this T cell receptor (beta chain) is a study of siplizumab effects on memory and regulatory T cells. About this clone itself: No antigen is known for it.

Whole-study results and caveats: Unstimulated naive T cells seemed to show more diversity than memory cells did, and they also seemed to be among the major contributors to the alloresponse. Naive versus memory phenotype went unassigned for roughly 80-96% of proliferating CD4+ or CD8+ clones.

This CDR3 contains 16 residues. Germline assignment: CDR1 SGHNT and CDR2 YYREEE (reference sequence). Losses at the gene ends were 0 bases for V and 2 bases for J; bases not matched to a gene: 5. Generated by immunoSEQ multiplex PCR, the TCRdb table keeps only in-frame clones and is missing some. The sample yields about 69,000 clones, around nine tenths seen once. The sample consisted of Tregs sorted from blood. V gene TRBV5-4 combines with J gene TRBJ1-5; 7 bases are a match to TRBD1. The source of this sequence is a human donor in good health. CDR3: CASSLGPTGGNQPQHF. The DNA for the CDR3 is TGTGCCAGCAGCTTGGGCCCCACAGGGGGCAATCAGCCCCAGCATTTT.